These 13 T cell receptor beta chains originate from one sample sequenced in a study of blood T cell repertoires in COVID-19. Measured with immunoSEQ multiplex PCR; TCRdb has only the in-frame clones, and not every one. The table has 110,000 to 150,000 clones, about 76% seen once. The source material was peripheral blood. The receptors were sampled from a human donor in a cohort sampled during active COVID-19.

On this clone itself: Different DNA sequences within this sample yield the same CDR3. The rearrangement joins TRBV7-2 to TRBJ1-2; 9 bases align to TRBD1. V lost 4 bases, J lost 4 bases, and 1 base stayed unmatched. From germline, CDR1 is SGHTA and CDR2 FQGNSA. This CDR3 region has 13 residues. Here the CDR3 DNA reads TGTGCCAGCAGCTCGGGACAGGGCTATGGCTACACCTTC. It yields the protein CASSSGQGYGYTF.

The genes are TRBV19 and TRBJ2-5; 8 bases map to TRBD1. This CDR3 has 17 amino acids. The ends lost 1 base at V and 5 bases at J; junction bases unmatched: 12. Germline values: CDR1 LNHDA, CDR2 SQIVND (reference sequence). CDR3 in DNA: TGTGCCAGTAGTATAGCCCCGATGACAGGGGTTAAGGAGACCCAGTACTTC. Translation: CASSIAPMTGVKETQYF.

The genes are TRBV2 and TRBJ2-7; 12 nucleotides align to TRBD1. The trim removed 4 bases at V and 2 bases at J, leaving 3 bases unmatched. The germline CDR1 and CDR2 sequences are SNHLY and FYNNEI. The CDR3 has 15 amino acids. In DNA, the CDR3 is TGTGCCAGCAGTGGGGGACAGGGGGCTGCCTACGAGCAGTACTTC. Translating gives CASSGGQGAAYEQYF.

The gene calls are TRBV7-3 and TRBJ2-2; possible D gene TRBD1, 5 bases. The CDR3 length is 16 residues. Trimming took off 2 bases at V and 3 bases at J, with 13 bases between the two ends. Per the germline V gene, CDR1 is SGHTA and CDR2 is FQGTGA. CDR3: CASSLSRGIDTGELFF. In DNA, the CDR3 is TGTGCCAGCAGCTTATCTAGGGGTATCGACACCGGGGAGCTGTTTTTT.

This clone occurred a few times. The chain joins TRBV24-1 to TRBJ1-3; D not resolved. This CDR3 region has 15 residues. The V and J ends lost 3 bases and 1 base respectively, with 9 bases between them. Germline lookup yields CDR1 KGHDR and CDR2 SFDVKD. CDR3 sequence (DNA): TGTGCCACCAGTGATCCCAGGCGATCTGGAAACACCATATATTTT. Its protein is CATSDPRRSGNTIYF.

V usage is TRBV28 and J usage is TRBJ1-6; D gene unclear. Germline CDR1 and CDR2: MDHEN and SYDVKM. The CDR3 runs to 12 residues. The V and J ends lost 4 bases and 6 bases respectively, with 4 bases between them. CDR3 DNA: TGTGCCAGCAGTTCAGTTAATTCACCCCTCCACTTT. Its translation: CASSSVNSPLHF.

The chain uses TRBV13 and TRBJ2-2; D remains unclear. The CDR3 length is 12 residues. Trimming stripped 4 bases from V and 8 bases from J, with 8 bases between. The germline V gene encodes CDR1 PRHDT and CDR2 FYEKMQ (reference sequence). The CDR3 loop is CASSYSQGELFF. The CDR3 DNA is TGTGCCAGCAGCTACAGTCAGGGGGAGCTGTTTTTT.

This chain links TRBV24-1 with TRBJ2-1; 10 bases are shared with TRBD1. There are 17 residues in the CDR3. Germline CDR1 KGHDR, CDR2 SFDVKD. The V gene end was trimmed by 5 bases and the J gene end by 4 bases; junction bases not matched to a gene: 10. The CDR3 nucleotides are TGTGCCACCAGTGGGAGGACAGGGGGTGGGAGGTACAATGAGCAGTTCTTC. It is translated as CATSGRTGGGRYNEQFF.

The chain recombines TRBV5-1 with TRBJ2-1; TRBD1 might be the D (5 bases). The germline V and J ends were trimmed by 0 bases and 7 bases, with 11 bases remaining between them. The CDR3 extends over 14 amino acids. Germline-derived CDR1 and CDR2 are SGHRS and YFSETQ. The CDR3 region is CASSLVQGGNEQFF. For the CDR3, the DNA is TGCGCCAGCAGCTTGGTGCAGGGTGGAAATGAGCAGTTCTTC.

V and J are TRBV5-1 and TRBJ2-7, with 11 bases fitting TRBD2. There are 16 residues in the CDR3. Germline lookup yields CDR1 SGHRS and CDR2 YFSETQ. Trimming at V came to 0 bases and at J to 3 bases, leaving 5 bases not matched to a gene. This chain's CDR3 is CASSLGTSGSRYEQYF. The DNA for the CDR3 is TGCGCCAGCAGCTTGGGCACTAGCGGGAGTCGCTACGAGCAGTACTTC. Full variable domain (rest looked up from reference TRBV5-1 and TRBJ2-7): KAGVTQTPRYLIKTRGQQVTLSCSPISGHRSVSWYQQTPGQGLQFLFEYFSETQRNKGNFPGRFSGRQFSNSRSEMNVSTLELGDSALYLCASSLGTSGSRYEQYFGPGTRLTVT.

The gene calls are TRBV4-1 and TRBJ2-7, with a possible D match to TRBD2 (7 bases). Deletions cut 4 bases from V and 3 bases from J, with 16 bases between. CDR3 length: 15 amino acids. Germline loops: CDR1 MGHRA, CDR2 YSYEKL. CDR3 sequence: CASSPGGGPVYEQYF. CDR3 sequence (DNA): TGCGCCAGCAGCCCCGGCGGGGGCCCCGTCTACGAGCAGTACTTC.

The chain has TRBV27 and TRBJ2-7; D remains ambiguous. This CDR3 spans 13 amino acids. The V end lost 5 bases, the J end lost 8 bases, and 16 bases lay between the germline ends. Germline values: CDR1 MNHEY, CDR2 SMNVEV (reference sequence). The CDR3 coding sequence is TGTGCCAGCAGTCTCAATGGTAGAATCAAGCAGTACTTC. Protein: CASSLNGRIKQYF.

V and J are TRBV28 and TRBJ2-2, with TRBD2 matching 12 bases. The germline V gene has CDR1 MDHEN and CDR2 SYDVKM. The CDR3 consists of 16 residues. The V segment lost 5 bases and the J segment 3 bases; nucleotides outside the gene matches: 4. The CDR3 is CASSLRTSGDTGELFF. In nucleotides, the CDR3 is TGTGCCAGCAGTCTCCGGACTAGCGGGGACACCGGGGAGCTGTTTTTT.